This T cell receptor (beta chain) was recovered during a study of response to subunit inactivated influenza vaccine. Study conclusions and caveats: Authors suggested that a seasonal influenza vaccination recruits few new T cells each time.

This clonotype has a handful of counts. Its specificity is not known. The ends lost 0 bases at V and 7 bases at J; junction bases unmatched: 3. The CDR3 has 15 residues. The germline V gene encodes CDR1 SGHRS and CDR2 YFSETQ. TCRdb reprocessed the RT-PCR reads with MiXCR, giving one entry per CDR3 protein. The sample includes 500,000 or so distinct CDR3 sequences, more than 15% of them seen just once. The sequence was obtained from a man aged 45 to 70 who received an inactivated influenza vaccine. The input for sequencing was CD4+ T cells sorted from PBMCs, taken 23 months after vaccination. The chain couples TRBV5-1 to TRBJ2-1; the match to TRBD1 covers 11 bases. The CDR3 reads CASSLGTGGWNEQFF. The CDR3 DNA reads TGCGCCAGCAGCTTGGGGACAGGGGGCTGGAATGAGCAGTTCTTC. The full variable domain, its missing parts supplied by reference TRBV5-1 and TRBJ2-1, is KAGVTQTPRYLIKTRGQQVTLSCSPISGHRSVSWYQQTPGQGLQFLFEYFSETQRNKGNFPGRFSGRQFSNSRSEMNVSTLELGDSALYLCASSLGTGGWNEQFFGPGTRLTVL.